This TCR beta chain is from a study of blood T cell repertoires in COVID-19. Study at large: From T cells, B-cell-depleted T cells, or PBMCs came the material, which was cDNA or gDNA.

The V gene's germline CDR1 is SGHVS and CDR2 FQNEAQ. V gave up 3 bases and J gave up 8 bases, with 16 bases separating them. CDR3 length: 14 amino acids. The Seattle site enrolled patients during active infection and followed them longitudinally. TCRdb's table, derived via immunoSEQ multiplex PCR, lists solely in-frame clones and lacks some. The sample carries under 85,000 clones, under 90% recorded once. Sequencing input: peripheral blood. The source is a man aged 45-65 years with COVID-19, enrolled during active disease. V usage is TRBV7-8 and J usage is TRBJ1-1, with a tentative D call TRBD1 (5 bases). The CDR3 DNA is TGTGCCAGCAGCTTGGGTCAGGGCTTTATCGAAGCTTTCTTT. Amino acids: CASSLGQGFIEAFF.